These T cell receptor beta chains were read from a single sample in a study of blood T cells in healthy people across ages. A single record per CDR3 protein comes from TCRdb applying MiXCR to the 5' RACE reads. The sample has roughly 1,700,000 distinct CDR3 sequences, 28% seen once; the top ten hold 7.7%. Sequenced input: blood. These receptors all come from a woman in her 30s in good health. CDR3s leave out the opening cysteine and the closing phenylalanine or tryptophan. The D gene is left open where the match is weak.

D gene | J gene | V gene | CDR3 protein
. | TRBJ2-7 | TRBV15 | ATSSRADGYEQY
. | TRBJ1-5 | TRBV7-2 | ASSPAAAQPQH
TRBD2 | TRBJ2-5 | TRBV4-1 | ASSHPGTSGETQY
. | TRBJ1-2 | TRBV7-2 | ASSSGQGGSYGYT
. | TRBJ1-2 | TRBV15 | ATSRGYLANYGYT
TRBD1 | TRBJ1-2 | TRBV20-1 | SANEGANGYT
. | TRBJ1-1 | TRBV6-6 | ASIGPVNTEAF
. | TRBJ1-1 | TRBV4-3 | ASSQDPRDTEAF
. | TRBJ2-7 | TRBV27 | AGSLRGHEQY
TRBD1 | TRBJ2-1 | TRBV9 | ASSVTTGVTVNEQF
. | TRBJ2-4 | TRBV6-2/TRBV6-3 | ASSLLVVGSYEQY
TRBD2 | TRBJ2-3 | TRBV19 | ASSTLAGGLGDTQY
. | TRBJ1-4 | TRBV5-6 | ASSVKREKLF
TRBD2 | TRBJ2-6 | TRBV19 | ASRSTGGWANVLT
TRBD2 | TRBJ2-1 | TRBV25-1 | ASQGTSGPGEQF
TRBD1 | TRBJ2-3 | TRBV2 | ASRPDRGGEDTQY
. | TRBJ2-2 | TRBV3-1 | ASSPGTFYTGELF
TRBD1 | TRBJ1-1 | TRBV6-6 | ASRGRTGGPTEAF
. | TRBJ2-7 | TRBV10-3 | ATLSAGPKAGQY
TRBD2 | TRBJ2-7 | TRBV10-1 | ASSGGGLASRGEQY
. | TRBJ2-5 | TRBV19 | ASRITGDQETQY
. | TRBJ1-6 | TRBV7-2 | AVKPSLEQVQSSYNSPLH
TRBD1 | TRBJ2-7 | TRBV10-3 | AISGPPGTEVSYEQY
. | TRBJ2-7 | TRBV6-1 | ASSDEVEQY
TRBD1 | TRBJ2-7 | TRBV20-1 | SGRGQRYEQY
TRBD2 | TRBJ2-1 | TRBV29-1 | SVETSGGSYNEQF
. | TRBJ1-2 | TRBV5-5 | ASSLNRPNYGYT
. | TRBJ2-7 | TRBV29-1 | SVATDGGEQY
. | TRBJ2-1 | TRBV29-1 | SVILGGSSYNEQF
. | TRBJ2-3 | TRBV4-2 | ASSQDISTVNTQY
TRBD1 | TRBJ1-5 | TRBV7-9 | ASSDGQGGRDQPQH
TRBD1 | TRBJ1-1 | TRBV7-9 | ASSFLQGAGAF
. | TRBJ1-2 | TRBV5-1 | ASSPGPPRYGYT
. | TRBJ1-4 | TRBV2 | ASSEEAGTRKLF
. | TRBJ2-7 | TRBV6-5 | ASSYARGWGNYEQY
. | TRBJ1-1 | TRBV9 | ASSLVERAHTEAF
TRBD2 | TRBJ2-7 | TRBV6-2/TRBV6-3 | ASRLAAKASYEQY
TRBD2 | TRBJ2-6 | TRBV5-1 | ASSPTARTSGTSGASVLT
TRBD1 | TRBJ1-5 | TRBV20-1 | SASGTAELNQPQH
. | TRBJ2-1 | TRBV29-1 | SVEGGPAGEQF
. | TRBJ2-2 | TRBV11-2 | ASILDPDTGELF
TRBD1 | TRBJ1-2 | TRBV5-1 | ASSTTGTGNANYGYT
. | TRBJ1-2 | TRBV20-1 | SASLLQDLEGGYT
. | TRBJ2-1 | TRBV7-2 | ASSLSGPEQF
. | TRBJ2-3 | TRBV20-1 | SAVLNSGTQY
TRBD1 | TRBJ1-1 | TRBV6-6 | ASRDSGTEAF
TRBD2 | TRBJ2-7 | TRBV6-6 | ASTWGGSSYEQY
. | TRBJ2-4 | TRBV20-1 | SARGTRDAGKNIQY
TRBD1 | TRBJ2-5 | TRBV9 | ASSVSGGETQY
. | TRBJ2-7 | TRBV7-7 | ASSLALYSEQY
. | TRBJ2-1 | TRBV24-1 | ATSDMDSTWSYNEQF
. | TRBJ2-1 | TRBV7-2 | ASRPGLSGFSDNEQF
. | TRBJ2-7 | TRBV7-2 | ASSLMGVHEQY
. | TRBJ1-1 | TRBV21-1 | ASSKITGNTEAF
TRBD2 | TRBJ2-7 | TRBV10-3 | AIRKDRGTSGTYEQY
. | TRBJ1-2 | TRBV20-1 | SARVQAGNYGCT
. | TRBJ2-1 | TRBV12-3/TRBV12-4 | ASRPRSEAYNEQF
TRBD2 | TRBJ2-1 | TRBV28 | ASSPGLAGARDEQF
. | TRBJ2-7 | TRBV28 | ASSSNLANYEQY
TRBD1 | TRBJ2-1 | TRBV28 | ASTQPHRGRNNEQF